This passage covers 21 T cell receptor beta chains from one sample sequenced in a study of blood T cell repertoires in COVID-19. Some clones are missing from TCRdb's copy, which holds only in-frame ones; the method was immunoSEQ multiplex PCR. Seen here are 120,000 to 150,000 clones, about 87% observed once, and the top ten hold over 0.85%. The source material was peripheral blood. The receptors were gathered from a woman aged 45-60 years with acute or convalescent COVID-19.

The CDR3 protein is CASSRTVTSNQPQHF. In DNA form, the CDR3 reads TGCGCCAGCAGCCGGACAGTGACAAGCAATCAGCCCCAGCATTTT. V usage is TRBV4-1 and J usage is TRBJ1-5, with D perhaps matching TRBD1 (6 bases). V lost 4 bases and J 1 base, leaving 11 bases between the germline ends. CDR1 and CDR2 (germline): MGHRA, YSYEKL. The CDR3 runs to 15 residues.

This clone came up a few times. The V call is TRBV5-1, the J call TRBJ1-1, with 8 bases that match TRBD1. CDR1 is SGHRS, CDR2 YFSETQ, per germline. The CDR3 spans 15 residues. The ends lost 0 bases at V and 1 base at J; junction bases unmatched: 2. The CDR3 loop is CASSLVGTGNTEAFF. CDR3 in DNA: TGCGCCAGCAGCTTGGTAGGGACAGGGAACACTGAAGCTTTCTTT.

The rearrangement links TRBV3-1 (or the pseudogene TRBV3-2) to TRBJ2-4, with 8 positions matching TRBD2. Trimming cost V 4 bases and J 0 bases; bases outside gene matches: 8. This CDR3 spans 17 amino acids. CDR1 LGHDT and CDR2 YNNKEL come from the germline V gene (reference sequence). The CDR3 loop reads CASSPRASGGAKNIQYF. The DNA for the CDR3 is TGTGCCAGCAGCCCCCGCGCCAGCGGGGGAGCCAAAAACATTCAGTACTTC.

This clone was counted a single time. The V and J genes are TRBV2 and TRBJ2-2, with 8 bases fitting TRBD2. The CDR3 runs to 16 residues. V trimming: 1 base; J trimming: 1 base; junction bases outside the gene matches: 2. Germline values: CDR1 SNHLY, CDR2 FYNNEI. In DNA form, the CDR3 reads TGTGCCAGCAGTGAAGGGCTAGCGGGGAACACCGGGGAGCTGTTTTTT. Translated, it gives CASSEGLAGNTGELFF.

The chain couples TRBV11-2 to TRBJ2-1, with 9 bases aligning to TRBD2. Trimming cost V 0 bases and J 9 bases; bases outside gene matches: 6. This CDR3 spans 15 amino acids. CDR1 is SGHAT, CDR2 FQNNGV, per germline. In DNA, the CDR3 is TGTGCCAGCAGCTTAGAGGCGGGGGGGCCAAGTGAGCAGTTCTTC. It specifies CASSLEAGGPSEQFF.

A remark on this clone: Mismatch with germline at one junction end may stem from a read error. V gene TRBV3-1 (or the pseudogene TRBV3-2) combines with J gene TRBJ2-3; a possible D gene is TRBD2 (5 bases). Germline V gene lookup returns CDR1 LGHDT and CDR2 YNNKEL (reference sequence). CDR3 length: 12 residues. Here the CDR3 reads CASSRQERVLHF. The CDR3 region has the DNA TGTGCCAGCAGCCGACAAGAGAGGGTTCTCCATTTT.

The CDR3 DNA follows: TGCGCCAGCAGCTTGGCCGGCGGTGCAGATACGCAGTATTTT. Protein product: CASSLAGGADTQYF. The gene calls are TRBV5-1 and TRBJ2-3; D ambiguous. The V gene lost 0 bases and the J gene lost 4 bases, with 9 bases spanning the gap. This CDR3 spans 14 amino acids. Germline V gene sequence: CDR1 SGHRS, CDR2 YFSETQ.

V and J are TRBV9 and TRBJ1-1; D is unresolved. The CDR3 consists of 12 residues. The V and J ends lost 0 bases and 5 bases respectively, with 5 bases between them. CDR1 SGDLS and CDR2 YYNGEE come from the germline V gene. In nucleotides, the CDR3 is TGTGCCAGCAGCGTAGGAGGGACTGAAGCTTTCTTT. It encodes CASSVGGTEAFF.

The chain carries TRBV29-1 and TRBJ1-3; 10 bases match TRBD1. The CDR3 covers 15 residues. The V and J ends lost 4 bases and 4 bases, in that order; junction bases with no gene match: 7. Looked up from germline, CDR1 is SQVTM and CDR2 is ANQGSEA. The DNA for the CDR3 is TGCAGCGTTGGATCCAGGACAGGGGGAGGAAACACCATATATTTT. Encoded protein: CSVGSRTGGGNTIYF.

The chain uses TRBV4-2 and TRBJ1-1; D unclear. V lost 4 bases to trimming and J lost 2 bases, with 11 bases between them. The germline V gene has CDR1 LGHNA and CDR2 YNFKEQ. The CDR3 is 14 residues long. CDR3 protein: CASSLRTVNTEAFF. CDR3 DNA: TGTGCCAGCAGCCTCCGAACAGTCAACACTGAAGCTTTCTTT.

The V gene is TRBV7-9, the J gene TRBJ1-2; maybe TRBD1 (6 bases). This CDR3 is built from 17 residues. CDR1 SEHNR and CDR2 FQNEAQ come from the germline V gene (reference sequence). The ends were cut back, 3 bases at V and 0 bases at J, with 17 bases in the middle. CDR3 coding DNA: TGTGCCAGCAGCTTTCCACTGGGGACACCTACTAACTATGGCTACACCTTC. As protein: CASSFPLGTPTNYGYTF. Full variable domain (missing parts from reference TRBV7-9 and TRBJ1-2): DTGVSQNPRHKITKRGQNVTFRCDPISEHNRLYWYRQTLGQGPEFLTYFQNEAQLEKSRLLSDRFSAERPKGSFSTLEIQRTEQGDSAMYLCASSFPLGTPTNYGYTFGSGTRLTVV.

The CDR3 protein is CASSLTRDRVGGYTF. The CDR3 DNA reads TGTGCCAGCAGTCTTACCCGGGACAGGGTGGGAGGCTACACCTTC. The V and J genes are TRBV6-6 and TRBJ1-2; TRBD1 aligns across 9 bases. J gave up 8 bases and V 5 bases, and 12 bases lay outside the gene matches. Germline V gene sequence: CDR1 MNHNY, CDR2 SVGAGI (reference sequence). The CDR3 has 15 residues.

The chain employs TRBV15 and TRBJ1-4; D perhaps matches TRBD1 (6 bases). V was pared by 3 bases and J by 4 bases, with 15 bases between. Germline V gene lookup returns CDR1 LNHNV and CDR2 YYDKDF (reference sequence). CDR3 length equals 16 residues. CDR3 sequence (DNA): TGTGCCACCAGCAGCTCATACGGACAGATTAATGAAAAACTGTTTTTT. Its protein is CATSSSYGQINEKLFF.

J is TRBJ2-3 and V is TRBV7-3, with D possibly being TRBD2 (5 bases). CDR1 SGHTA and CDR2 FQGTGA come from the germline V gene. V dropped 1 base and J dropped 2 bases, with 7 bases sitting between them. The CDR3 loop spans 14 amino acids. Here the CDR3 DNA reads TGTGCCAGCAGCTTAAACGGGGACACAGATACGCAGTATTTT. Amino acids: CASSLNGDTDTQYF.

This chain connects TRBV6-6 to TRBJ1-1, with 7 bases matching TRBD1. Looked up from germline, CDR1 is MNHNY and CDR2 is SVGAGI (reference sequence). V trimming: 6 bases; J trimming: 6 bases; junction bases outside the gene matches: 10. The CDR3 covers 14 residues. The CDR3 loop is CASRGQGQLPEAFF. The CDR3 coding sequence is TGTGCCAGCAGGGGCCAGGGACAGTTGCCTGAAGCTTTCTTT.

The chain uses TRBV6-1 and TRBJ1-2; D may be TRBD1 (6 bases). This CDR3 is built from 14 residues. V lost 1 base and J lost 8, with 14 bases in between. Germline values: CDR1 MNHNS, CDR2 SASEGT. Here the CDR3 reads CASSEGGQVRGYTF. CDR3 nucleotide sequence: TGTGCCAGCAGTGAAGGGGGGCAGGTCCGAGGCTACACCTTC.

This clone was seen more than once but under ten times. The chain uses TRBV6-7 and TRBJ1-5; D possibly corresponds to TRBD1 (6 bases). TRBV6-7 is noted as an ORF with a role that remains uncertain. V dropped 6 bases and J dropped 3 bases, with 12 bases sitting between them. The CDR3 length is 14 residues. In DNA, the CDR3 is TGTGCCAGCAGCTGCCGGGACAACAATCAGCCCCAGCATTTT. It translates to CASSCRDNNQPQHF.

Of note for this clone: Germline and junction disagree at one end, which may indicate a read error. V and J are TRBV4-2 and TRBJ2-1; 7 bases are a match to TRBD1. Germline V gene lookup returns CDR1 LGHNA and CDR2 YNFKEQ. This CDR3 has 15 residues. CDR3 in amino acids: CASSQILDRENGQFF. The CDR3 region has the DNA TGTGCCAGCAGCCAAATTCTCGACAGGGAGAATGGGCAGTTCTTC.

As concerns this clone: Different DNA sequences within this sample yield the same CDR3. The CDR3 nucleotides read TGTGCCAGCAGCTTAGGCGGACAGGGAGGCGAAAAACTGTTTTTT. It yields the protein CASSLGGQGGEKLFF. This chain links TRBV7-2 with TRBJ1-4; 8 bases fit TRBD1. This CDR3 comprises 15 residues. The junction had 6 bases not matched to a gene; V was cut back by 1 base and J by 8 bases. Germline V CDR1 and CDR2: SGHTA, FQGNSA. Using reference TRBV7-2 and TRBJ1-4 for the parts outside the CDR3, the full variable domain is GAGVSQSPSNKVTEKGKDVELRCDPISGHTALYWYRQSLGQGLEFLIYFQGNSAPDKSGLPSDRFSAERTGGSVSTLTIQRTQQEDSAVYLCASSLGGQGGEKLFFGSGTQLSVL.

The chain carries TRBV5-5 and TRBJ2-1; no definite D call. CDR1 SGHKS and CDR2 YYEKEE come from the germline V gene (reference sequence). There are 13 residues in the CDR3. Between the trimmed V and J ends, which lost 1 base and 15 bases, there was a span of 17 bases. The CDR3 loop is CASSLTQLESVFF. CDR3 in DNA: TGTGCCAGCAGCTTGACCCAATTAGAATCGGTGTTCTTC.

The CDR3: CAISFGTESNYGYTF. CDR3 in DNA: TGTGCCATCAGTTTCGGGACAGAGTCAAACTATGGCTACACCTTC. The V and J genes are TRBV10-3 and TRBJ1-2; 7 nucleotides agree with TRBD1. V trimming: 5 bases; J trimming: 2 bases; junction bases outside the gene matches: 8. The CDR3 runs 15 residues. Per the germline V gene, CDR1 is ENHRY and CDR2 is SYGVKD.